These 20 T cell receptor beta chains originate from one sample sequenced in a study of cytomegalovirus exposure and HLA in healthy donors. Primers for the PCR totalled 60 Vbeta and 13 Jbeta. The method was immunoSEQ multiplex PCR; TCRdb's version includes in-frame clones alone and lacks a portion of them. Seen here are more than 100,000 clones, about 9.2% observed once, and the top ten hold approximately 7.5%. The sample was PBMCs. The receptors derive from a woman between 40 and 55 years old in good health and CMV-seropositive.

This clone was detected a few times. This chain uses TRBV6-5 with TRBJ2-5; 7 positions agree with TRBD2. Germline lookup yields CDR1 MNHEY and CDR2 SVGAGI. The junction had 6 bases not matched to a gene; V was cut back by 3 bases and J by 5 bases. The CDR3 is 14 amino acids. In nucleotides, the CDR3 is TGTGCCAGCAGTTATGTTCTGGGGGGGGAGACCCAGTACTTC. Residues: CASSYVLGGETQYF.

The rearrangement joins TRBV2 to TRBJ2-2, with 8 bases that match TRBD1. The CDR3 totals 16 residues. Losses at the gene ends were 5 bases for V and 5 bases for J; bases not matched to a gene: 10. CDR1 is SNHLY, CDR2 FYNNEI, per germline. The CDR3 spells CASSPDRTGLTGELFF. Written as DNA, the CDR3 is TGTGCCAGCAGTCCAGACAGGACAGGGTTAACCGGGGAGCTGTTTTTT.

A few counts support this clone. The V and J genes are TRBV6-1 and TRBJ1-1; D unresolved. CDR1 and CDR2 (germline): MNHNS, SASEGT. V shed 7 bases and J shed 4 bases, with 7 bases lying between them. The CDR3 is 11 residues long. CDR3 protein: CASTTLTEAFF. The CDR3 region has the DNA TGTGCCAGCACCACTCTCACTGAAGCTTTCTTT.

Written as DNA, the CDR3 is TGCGCCAGCAGCCTAGGGACAGGTCGTAGGATAGTTAGCTCCTACAATGAGCAGTTCTTC. Its protein is CASSLGTGRRIVSSYNEQFF. The chain employs TRBV5-1 and TRBJ2-1; 8 bases map to TRBD1. J gave up 0 bases and V 4 bases, and 18 bases lay outside the gene matches. The germline gives CDR1 SGHRS, CDR2 YFSETQ. The CDR3 consists of 20 residues.

This clone was picked up a small number of times. CDR3 nucleotide sequence: TGTGCCAGCAGCCCCCTAGGTGGGGGGACCACAGATACGCAGTATTTT. It encodes CASSPLGGGTTDTQYF. This sequence joins TRBV7-8 and TRBJ2-3; D possibly corresponds to TRBD2 (6 bases). V was trimmed by 5 bases and J by 2 bases, leaving 17 bases between them. Germline values: CDR1 SGHVS, CDR2 FQNEAQ. The CDR3 covers 16 residues. Complete variable domain (other parts from reference TRBV7-8 and TRBJ2-3): GAGVSQSPRYKVAKRGQDVALRCDPISGHVSLFWYQQALGQGPEFLTYFQNEAQLDKSGLPSDRFFAERPEGSVSTLKIQRTQQEDSAVYLCASSPLGGGTTDTQYFGPGTRLTVL.

This clone was found a few times. The V gene is TRBV10-3, the J gene TRBJ2-7, with TRBD1 matching over 8 bases. This CDR3 is built from 18 residues. After removal of 1 base from V and 1 base from J, the junction contained 12 bases not matched to a gene. From germline, CDR1 is ENHRY and CDR2 SYGVKD. The CDR3 here is CAISEWRETGAESYEQYF. Here the CDR3 DNA reads TGTGCCATCAGTGAGTGGAGGGAGACAGGGGCGGAATCCTACGAGCAGTACTTC.

This clone has just a few counts. The rearrangement links TRBV9 to TRBJ1-4; D is unclear. There are 13 residues in the CDR3. Germline V gene sequence: CDR1 SGDLS, CDR2 YYNGEE. V was shortened by 1 base and J by 5 bases, with 6 bases between the two germline ends. The CDR3 spells CASSVTGNEKLFF. The CDR3 region has the DNA TGTGCCAGCAGCGTAACCGGGAATGAAAAACTGTTTTTT.

This clone has more than one count but fewer than ten. V is TRBV9 and J is TRBJ2-5; D gene uncertain. Looked up from germline, CDR1 is SGDLS and CDR2 is YYNGEE. This CDR3 is built from 13 residues. The V end was cut by 4 bases, the J end by 0 bases, with 7 bases between. CDR3 amino acids: CASSPMYQETQYF. The CDR3, as DNA: TGTGCCAGCAGCCCAATGTACCAAGAGACCCAGTACTTC.

This chain connects TRBV4-2 to TRBJ2-1, with 9 bases lining up with TRBD2. V dropped 0 bases and J dropped 5; count of bases not matched to a gene: 29. CDR1 LGHNA and CDR2 YNFKEQ come from the germline V gene. This CDR3 comprises 24 residues. This chain's CDR3 is CASSQEGLRGGLSISYRHDNEQFF. The CDR3 region has the DNA TGTGCCAGCAGCCAAGAGGGGTTGCGGGGGGGCCTGTCCATAAGCTACCGGCACGACAATGAGCAGTTCTTC.

Turning to this clone: At one end the junction does not follow the germline gene, possibly because of a read error. The rearrangement joins TRBV2 to TRBJ1-5, with no clear D. The V gene's germline CDR1 is SNHLY and CDR2 FYNNEI. The CDR3 is 14 amino acids. In DNA form, the CDR3 reads TGTGCCAGCAGTGAGAGGGCCCCAAATCAGCCCCAGCGTTTT. It codes for CASSERAPNQPQRF.

This clone showed up just a few times. The J gene is TRBJ1-2, the V gene TRBV7-9, with TRBD1 matching 10 bases. V lost 6 bases, J lost 8 bases, and 6 bases stayed unmatched. Germline CDR1 and CDR2: SEHNR and FQNEAQ (reference sequence). The CDR3 has 13 amino acids. This chain's CDR3 is CASRGTGVGGYTF. CDR3 sequence (DNA): TGTGCCAGCAGAGGGACAGGGGTAGGCGGCTACACCTTC.

The chain employs TRBV10-1 and TRBJ1-5; D perhaps matches TRBD1 (5 bases). The germline V gene has CDR1 WNHNN and CDR2 SYGVQD (reference sequence). The V gene lost 4 bases and the J gene lost 4 bases, with 8 bases spanning the gap. The CDR3 covers 13 residues. The CDR3 sequence is CASSGGFNQPQHF. CDR3 bases: TGCGCCAGCAGTGGGGGCTTTAATCAGCCCCAGCATTTT.

The genes are TRBV5-4 and TRBJ1-4, with D uncertain. V shed 2 bases and J shed 7 bases, with 21 bases lying between them. The V gene's germline CDR1 is SGHNT and CDR2 YYREEE (reference sequence). CDR3 length: 17 residues. CDR3 protein: CASSFFWFWIEVEKLFF. CDR3 nucleotide sequence: TGTGCCAGCAGCTTTTTCTGGTTTTGGATAGAGGTTGAAAAACTGTTTTTT.

This clone has just a few counts. The rearrangement links TRBV9 to TRBJ1-5; D may be TRBD1 (5 bases). The ends were cut back, 3 bases at V and 5 bases at J, with 15 bases in the middle. Germline V gene data show CDR1 as SGDLS and CDR2 as YYNGEE. CDR3 length: 15 residues. The CDR3: CASSEGWGIDQPQHF. The CDR3 region has the DNA TGTGCCAGCAGCGAGGGGTGGGGTATCGATCAGCCCCAGCATTTT. The complete variable domain, with remaining parts taken from reference TRBV9 and TRBJ1-5, reads DSGVTQTPKHLITATGQRVTLRCSPRSGDLSVYWYQQSLDQGLQFLIQYYNGEERAKGNILERFSAQQFPDLHSELNLSSLELGDSALYFCASSEGWGIDQPQHFGDGTRLSIL.

J is TRBJ2-5 and V is TRBV5-1; D is ambiguous. This CDR3 is built from 11 residues. V gave up 7 bases and J gave up 3 bases, with 7 bases separating them. The germline CDR1 and CDR2 sequences are SGHRS and YFSETQ. CDR3: CASGLEETQYF. CDR3 in DNA: TGCGCCAGCGGTCTAGAAGAGACCCAGTACTTC.

This clone was detected a few times. V is TRBV19 and J is TRBJ2-1; D ambiguous. The germline gives CDR1 LNHDA, CDR2 SQIVND (reference sequence). The CDR3 loop spans 14 amino acids. V lost 0 bases and J lost 3, with 6 bases in between. The CDR3 sequence is CASSIERRYNEQFF. The DNA of the CDR3 is TGTGCCAGTAGTATAGAGCGTCGCTACAATGAGCAGTTCTTC.

The chain carries TRBV11-2 and TRBJ2-1; D is ambiguous. This CDR3 spans 16 amino acids. Trimming took off 5 bases at V and 2 bases at J, with 16 bases between the two ends. In germline, CDR1 is SGHAT, CDR2 FQNNGV. The CDR3 region is CASSPWLSSTYNEQFF. For the CDR3, the DNA is TGTGCCAGCAGCCCTTGGCTAAGTAGCACCTACAATGAGCAGTTCTTC.

In this sample, this clone turned up a few times. A far bigger clonotype differs at one base, so this is likely a read error. The rearrangement joins TRBV16 to TRBJ2-7; 11 bases agree with TRBD1. CDR3 size: 14 residues. Per the germline V gene, CDR1 is KGHSY and CDR2 is FQNENV. This CDR3 reads CASGGGQGADDQYF. The CDR3 DNA reads TGTGCCAGCGGGGGCGGACAGGGGGCCGACGATCAGTACTTC.

The J gene is TRBJ1-6, the V gene TRBV5-1; D is perhaps TRBD1 (5 bases). The germline CDR1 and CDR2 sequences are SGHRS and YFSETQ. This CDR3 spans 14 amino acids. The V gene lost 3 bases and the J gene lost 7 bases, with 11 bases spanning the gap. CDR3 sequence: CASSSGHVNSPLHF. The CDR3 DNA reads TGCGCCAGCAGCTCAGGACACGTAAATTCACCCCTCCACTTT.

This clone was detected only a few times. This sequence joins TRBV29-1 and TRBJ2-2; the match to TRBD1 covers 7 bases. There are 15 residues in the CDR3. Germline loops: CDR1 SQVTM, CDR2 ANQGSEA. With 3 bases clipped from V and 3 bases from J, the junction kept 7 bases outside the gene matches. The CDR3 sequence: CSVEDDRADTGELFF. DNA for the CDR3: TGCAGCGTTGAGGACGACAGGGCGGACACCGGGGAGCTGTTTTTT.